This T cell receptor (beta chain) came from a study of regulatory T cells in long-lasting Graves disease. On the study more broadly: Graves' patients diagnosed newly had used antithyroid drugs under 3 months.

Documented time point: newly diagnosed GD, antithyroid drugs for less than 3 months. PBMC RNA was the source of the TCR library. Arm-PCR of CDR3 regions with iRepertoire HTBI primers generated TCR beta libraries. One entry per CDR3 protein, called by TCRdb with MiXCR from the multiplex PCR reads. In the table there are 400,000 to 450,000 distinct CDR3 sequences, about 15% of which are singletons. With regard to this clonotype: A much bigger clone sits one base away, suggesting this may be a read error.

CDR1 and CDR2 from the germline V gene are LNHNV and YYDKDF (reference sequence). The CDR3 consists of 14 residues. The same data also went into a second study, on T cells in Graves' hyperthyroidism and ophthalmopathy. From that paper: The HTBI primer set drove a first-round RT-PCR of the TCR CDR3.

This sequence was found in a woman aged 30 to 39 with Graves disease. The rearrangement links TRBV15 to TRBJ1-4, with a weak D call TRBD1 (6 bases). The specimen was peripheral blood mononuclear cells (PBMCs), collected at new diagnosis, from a patient treated with antithyroid drugs. The CDR3 loop is CATCRGQQNEKLFF. In DNA form, the CDR3 reads TGTGCCACCTGCAGAGGACAGCAAAATGAAAAACTGTTTTTT.